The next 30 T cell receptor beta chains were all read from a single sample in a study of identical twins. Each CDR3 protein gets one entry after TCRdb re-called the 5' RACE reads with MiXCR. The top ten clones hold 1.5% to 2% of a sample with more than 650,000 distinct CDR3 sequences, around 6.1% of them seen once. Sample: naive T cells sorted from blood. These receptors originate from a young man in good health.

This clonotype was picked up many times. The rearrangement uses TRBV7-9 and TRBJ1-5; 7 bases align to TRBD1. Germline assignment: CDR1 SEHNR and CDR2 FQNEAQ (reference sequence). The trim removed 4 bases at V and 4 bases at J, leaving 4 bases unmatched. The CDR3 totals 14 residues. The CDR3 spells CASSSNRGNQPQHF. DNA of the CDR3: TGTGCCAGCAGCTCCAACAGGGGAAATCAGCCCCAGCATTTT.

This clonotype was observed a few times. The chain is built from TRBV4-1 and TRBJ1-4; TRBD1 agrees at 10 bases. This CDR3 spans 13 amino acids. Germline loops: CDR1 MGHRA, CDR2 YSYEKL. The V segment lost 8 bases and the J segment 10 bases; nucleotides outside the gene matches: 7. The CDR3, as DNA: TGCGCCAGCGGGGGGACAGGGGTTAGAAAACTGTTTTTT. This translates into CASGGTGVRKLFF.

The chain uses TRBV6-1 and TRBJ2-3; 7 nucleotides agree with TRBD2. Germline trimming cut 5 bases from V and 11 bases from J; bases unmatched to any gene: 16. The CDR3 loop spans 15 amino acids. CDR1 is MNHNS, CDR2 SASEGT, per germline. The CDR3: CASSLQRTRARGQYF. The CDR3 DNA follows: TGTGCCAGCAGTCTCCAAAGGACTAGGGCCCGGGGGCAGTATTTT.

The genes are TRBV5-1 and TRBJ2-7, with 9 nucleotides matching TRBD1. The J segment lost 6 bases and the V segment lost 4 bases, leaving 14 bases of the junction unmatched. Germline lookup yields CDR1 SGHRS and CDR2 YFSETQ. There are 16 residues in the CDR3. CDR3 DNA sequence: TGCGCCAGCAGCGACCAACCGGGACAGGGTATGGGCGAGCAGTACGTC. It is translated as CASSDQPGQGMGEQYV.

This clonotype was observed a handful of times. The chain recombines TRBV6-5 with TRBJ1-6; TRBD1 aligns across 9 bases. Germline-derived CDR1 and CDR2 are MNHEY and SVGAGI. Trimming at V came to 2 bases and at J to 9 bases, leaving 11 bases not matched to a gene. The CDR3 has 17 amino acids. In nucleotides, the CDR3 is TGTGCCAGCAGTTACGCGGTGACAGGGGGTCCGAGTTCACCCCTCCACTTT. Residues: CASSYAVTGGPSSPLHF.

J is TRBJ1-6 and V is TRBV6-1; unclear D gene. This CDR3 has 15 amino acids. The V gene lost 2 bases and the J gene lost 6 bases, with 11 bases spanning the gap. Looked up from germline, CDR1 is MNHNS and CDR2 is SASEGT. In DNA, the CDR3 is TGTGCCAGCAGTGAAACGGTCAGCCTTAATTCACCCCTCCACTTT. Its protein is CASSETVSLNSPLHF.

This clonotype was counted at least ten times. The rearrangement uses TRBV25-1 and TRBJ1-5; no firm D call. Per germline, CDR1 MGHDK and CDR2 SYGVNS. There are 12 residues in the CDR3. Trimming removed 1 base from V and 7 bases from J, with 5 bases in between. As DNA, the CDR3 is TGTGCCAGCAGTGAATTAGGCCAGCCCCAGCATTTT. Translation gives CASSELGQPQHF.

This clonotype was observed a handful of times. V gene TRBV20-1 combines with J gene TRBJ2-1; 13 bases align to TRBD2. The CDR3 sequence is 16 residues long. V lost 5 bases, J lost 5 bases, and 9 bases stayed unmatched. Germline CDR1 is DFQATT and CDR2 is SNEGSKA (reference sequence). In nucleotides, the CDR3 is TGCAGTGCTGGCCGACTAGCGGGAGGTCAAAACAATGAGCAGTTCTTC. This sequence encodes CSAGRLAGGQNNEQFF.

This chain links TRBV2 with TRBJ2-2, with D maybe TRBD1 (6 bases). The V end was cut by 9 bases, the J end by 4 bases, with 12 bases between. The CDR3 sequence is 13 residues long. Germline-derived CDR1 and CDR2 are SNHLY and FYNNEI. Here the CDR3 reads CARRQDRTGELFF. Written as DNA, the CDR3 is TGTGCCAGAAGACAGGACCGCACCGGGGAGCTGTTTTTT.

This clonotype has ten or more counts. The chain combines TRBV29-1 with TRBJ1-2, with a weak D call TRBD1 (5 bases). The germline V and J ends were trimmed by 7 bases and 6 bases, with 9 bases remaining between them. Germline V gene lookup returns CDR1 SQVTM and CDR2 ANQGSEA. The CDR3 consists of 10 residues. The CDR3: CSAMGDGYTF. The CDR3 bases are TGCAGCGCGATGGGGGATGGCTACACCTTC. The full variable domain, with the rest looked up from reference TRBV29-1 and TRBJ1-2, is SAVISQKPSRDICQRGTSLTIQCQVDSQVTMMFWYRQQPGQSLTLIATANQGSEATYESGFVIDKFPISRPNLTFSTLTVSNMSPEDSSIYLCSAMGDGYTFGSGTRLTVV.

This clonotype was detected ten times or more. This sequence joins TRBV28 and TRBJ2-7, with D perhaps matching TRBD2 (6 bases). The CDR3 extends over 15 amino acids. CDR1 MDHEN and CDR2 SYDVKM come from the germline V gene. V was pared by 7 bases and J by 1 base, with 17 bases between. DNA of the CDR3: TGTGCCAGCATATCCGGGAGCGCAGAATCCTACGAGCAGTACTTC. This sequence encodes CASISGSAESYEQYF.

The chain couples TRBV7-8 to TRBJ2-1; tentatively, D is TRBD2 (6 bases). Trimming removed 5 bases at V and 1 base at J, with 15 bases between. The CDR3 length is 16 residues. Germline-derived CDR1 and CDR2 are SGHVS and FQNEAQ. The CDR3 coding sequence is TGTGCCAGCAGCCGGTGGGGAGGAGGGTCCTACAATGAGCAGTTCTTC. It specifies CASSRWGGGSYNEQFF.

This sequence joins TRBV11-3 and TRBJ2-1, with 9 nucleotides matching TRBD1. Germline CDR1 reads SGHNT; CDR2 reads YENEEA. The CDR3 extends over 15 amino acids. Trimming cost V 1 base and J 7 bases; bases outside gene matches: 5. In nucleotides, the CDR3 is TGTGCCAGCAGCTTAGCCGGGACAGGGTCTAATGAGCAGTTCTTC. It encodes CASSLAGTGSNEQFF.

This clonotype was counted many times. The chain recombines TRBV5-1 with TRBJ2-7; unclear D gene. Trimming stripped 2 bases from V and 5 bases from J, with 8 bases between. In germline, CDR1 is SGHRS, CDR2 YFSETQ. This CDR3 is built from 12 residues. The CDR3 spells CASSFFGDEQYF. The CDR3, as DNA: TGCGCCAGCAGCTTTTTTGGTGACGAGCAGTACTTC.

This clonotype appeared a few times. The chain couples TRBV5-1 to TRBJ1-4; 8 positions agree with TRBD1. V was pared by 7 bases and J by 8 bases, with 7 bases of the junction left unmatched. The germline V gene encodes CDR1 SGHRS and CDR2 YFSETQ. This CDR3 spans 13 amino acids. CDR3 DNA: TGCGCCAGCCGTGGACAGGGAAGGGAAAAACTGTTTTTT. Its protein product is CASRGQGREKLFF.

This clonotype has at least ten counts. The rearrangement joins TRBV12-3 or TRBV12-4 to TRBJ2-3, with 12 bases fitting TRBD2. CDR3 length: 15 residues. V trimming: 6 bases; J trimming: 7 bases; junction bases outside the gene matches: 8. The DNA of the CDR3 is TGTGCCAGCAGCCGACTAGCGGGAGAGCCGAATACGCAGTATTTT. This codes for CASSRLAGEPNTQYF.

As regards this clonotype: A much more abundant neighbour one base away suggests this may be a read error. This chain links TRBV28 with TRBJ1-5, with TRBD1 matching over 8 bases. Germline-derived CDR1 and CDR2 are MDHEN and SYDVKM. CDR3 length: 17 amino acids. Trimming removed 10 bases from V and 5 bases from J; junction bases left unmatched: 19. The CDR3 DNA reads TGTGCCACCCTGTCATGGCCAGGGGGCGAGGGGGATCAGCCCCAGCATTTT. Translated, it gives CATLSWPGGEGDQPQHF.

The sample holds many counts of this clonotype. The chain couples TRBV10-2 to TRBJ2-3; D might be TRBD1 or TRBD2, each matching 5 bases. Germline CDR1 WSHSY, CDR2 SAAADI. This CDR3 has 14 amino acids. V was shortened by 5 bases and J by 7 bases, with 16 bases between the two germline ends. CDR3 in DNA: TGCGCCAGCAGTAGAGGGGAAAGGTGGTATACGCAGTATTTT. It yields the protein CASSRGERWYTQYF.

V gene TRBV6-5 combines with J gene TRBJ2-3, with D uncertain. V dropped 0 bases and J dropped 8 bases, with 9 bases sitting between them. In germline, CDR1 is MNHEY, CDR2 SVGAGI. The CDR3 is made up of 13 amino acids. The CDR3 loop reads CASSYSIGSTQYF. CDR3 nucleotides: TGTGCCAGCAGTTACTCGATTGGTAGTACGCAGTATTTT.

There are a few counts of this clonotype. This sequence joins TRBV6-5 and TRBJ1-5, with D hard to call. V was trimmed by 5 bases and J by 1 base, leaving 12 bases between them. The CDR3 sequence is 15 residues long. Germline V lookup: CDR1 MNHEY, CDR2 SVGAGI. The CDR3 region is CASSHAKISNQPQHF. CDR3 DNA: TGTGCCAGCAGTCACGCTAAGATAAGCAATCAGCCCCAGCATTTT.

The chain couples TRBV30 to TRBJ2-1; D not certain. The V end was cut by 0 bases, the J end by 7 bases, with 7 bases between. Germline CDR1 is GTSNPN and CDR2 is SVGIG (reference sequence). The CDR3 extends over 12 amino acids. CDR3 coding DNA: TGTGCCTGGAGTGTACTTCCGAATGAGCAGTTCTTC. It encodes CAWSVLPNEQFF. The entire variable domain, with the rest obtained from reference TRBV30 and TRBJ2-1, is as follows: SQTIHQWPATLVQPVGSPLSLECTVEGTSNPNLYWYRQAAGRGLQLLFYSVGIGQISSEVPQNLSASRPQDRQFILSSKKLLLSDSGFYLCAWSVLPNEQFFGPGTRLTVL.

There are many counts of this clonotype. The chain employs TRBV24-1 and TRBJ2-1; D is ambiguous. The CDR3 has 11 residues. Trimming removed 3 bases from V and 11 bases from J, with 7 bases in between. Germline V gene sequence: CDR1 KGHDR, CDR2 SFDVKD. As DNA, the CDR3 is TGTGCCACCAGTGATGAGGTAAAGCAGTTCTTC. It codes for CATSDEVKQFF.

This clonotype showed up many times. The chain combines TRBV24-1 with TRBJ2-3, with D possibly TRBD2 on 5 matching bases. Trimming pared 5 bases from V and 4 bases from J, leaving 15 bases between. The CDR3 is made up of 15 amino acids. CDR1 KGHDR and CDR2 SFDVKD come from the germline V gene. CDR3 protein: CATSALEGGADTQYF. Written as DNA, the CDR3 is TGTGCCACCAGTGCCCTAGAGGGCGGTGCAGATACGCAGTATTTT.

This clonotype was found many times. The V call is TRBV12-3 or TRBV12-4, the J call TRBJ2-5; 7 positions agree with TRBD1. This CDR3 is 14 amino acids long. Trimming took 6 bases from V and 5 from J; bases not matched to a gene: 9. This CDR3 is CASRGDSLGETQYF. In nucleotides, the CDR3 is TGTGCCAGCAGGGGGGACAGCCTTGGGGAGACCCAGTACTTC.

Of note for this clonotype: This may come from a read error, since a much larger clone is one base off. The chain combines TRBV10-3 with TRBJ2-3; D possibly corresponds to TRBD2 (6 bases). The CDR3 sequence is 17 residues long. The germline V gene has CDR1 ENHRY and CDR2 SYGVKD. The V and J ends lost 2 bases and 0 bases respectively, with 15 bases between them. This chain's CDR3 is CAISEGRAGRSTDTQYF. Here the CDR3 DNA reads TGTGCCATCAGTGAGGGGCGAGCGGGCAGAAGCACAGATACGCAGTATTTT.

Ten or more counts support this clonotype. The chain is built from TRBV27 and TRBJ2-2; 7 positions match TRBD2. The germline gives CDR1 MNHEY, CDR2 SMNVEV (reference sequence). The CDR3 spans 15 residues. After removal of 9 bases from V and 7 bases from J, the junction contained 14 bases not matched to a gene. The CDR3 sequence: CASNPRGGIDGELFF. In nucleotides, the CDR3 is TGTGCCAGTAACCCAAGGGGAGGGATTGACGGGGAGCTGTTTTTT.

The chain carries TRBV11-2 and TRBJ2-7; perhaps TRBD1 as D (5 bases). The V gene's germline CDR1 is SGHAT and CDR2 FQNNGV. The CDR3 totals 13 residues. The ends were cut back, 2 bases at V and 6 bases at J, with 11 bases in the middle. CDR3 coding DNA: TGTGCCAGCAGCTTACCAGGGAAGGGCGAGCAGTACGTC. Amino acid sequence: CASSLPGKGEQYV.

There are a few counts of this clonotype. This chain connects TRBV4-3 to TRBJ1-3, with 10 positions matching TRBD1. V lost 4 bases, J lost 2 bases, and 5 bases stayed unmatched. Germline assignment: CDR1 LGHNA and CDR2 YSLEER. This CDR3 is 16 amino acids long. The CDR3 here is CASSPSGTGAGNTIYF. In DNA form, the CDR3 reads TGCGCCAGCAGCCCCTCAGGGACAGGGGCTGGAAACACCATATATTTT.

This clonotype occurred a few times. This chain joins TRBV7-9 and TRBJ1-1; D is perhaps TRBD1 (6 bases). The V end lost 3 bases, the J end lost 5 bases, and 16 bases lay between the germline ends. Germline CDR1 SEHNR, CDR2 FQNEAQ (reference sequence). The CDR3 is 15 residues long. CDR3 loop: CASSFQSGAGTEAFF. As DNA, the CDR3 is TGTGCCAGCAGCTTCCAATCGGGGGCGGGGACTGAAGCTTTCTTT.

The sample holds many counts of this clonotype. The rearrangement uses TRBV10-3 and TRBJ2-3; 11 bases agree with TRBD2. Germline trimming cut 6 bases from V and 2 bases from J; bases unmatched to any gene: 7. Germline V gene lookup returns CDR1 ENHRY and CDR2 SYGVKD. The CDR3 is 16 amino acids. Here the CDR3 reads CAIRLTSGMFTDTQYF. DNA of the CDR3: TGTGCCATCAGACTGACTAGCGGGATGTTCACAGATACGCAGTATTTT.